Below, 16 T cell receptor beta chains from the same sample are listed, as sequenced in a study of CD4 T cells in relation to SARS-CoV-2 and coronaviruses. The data were produced by immunoSEQ multiplex PCR, yet TCRdb's version contains in-frame clones alone and is incomplete. The profile covers about 65,000 clones, with around 86% appearing a single time and around 1.5% taken by the ten largest. Before the COVID-19 pandemic, during about 2011-2019, CD4+ T cells were taken from unexposed donors. Sequenced input: memory CD4+ T cells from PBMCs. The origin of the receptors is a human donor in good health.

This chain uses TRBV4-1 with TRBJ2-1; 13 nucleotides agree with TRBD2. The CDR3 has 20 residues. V was pared by 3 bases and J by 3 bases, with 14 bases of the junction left unmatched. The germline CDR1 and CDR2 sequences are MGHRA and YSYEKL. CDR3 sequence reads: CASSHLGLAGAKDNYNEQFF. The CDR3 bases are TGCGCCAGCAGCCACCTCGGACTAGCGGGGGCCAAAGATAACTACAATGAGCAGTTCTTC.

This sequence joins TRBV12-3 or TRBV12-4 and TRBJ1-1; D not certain. V lost 5 bases and J 2 bases, leaving 6 bases between the germline ends. The CDR3 loop spans 12 amino acids. CDR3 sequence reads: CASSNSNTEAFF. The DNA for the CDR3 is TGTGCCAGCAGTAACTCCAACACTGAAGCTTTCTTT.

V and J are TRBV6-1 and TRBJ1-1; D not certain. This CDR3 comprises 12 residues. The germline CDR1 and CDR2 sequences are MNHNS and SASEGT. V was trimmed by 2 bases and J by 3 bases, leaving 4 bases between them. In nucleotides, the CDR3 is TGTGCCAGCAGTGAAACTTACACTGAAGCTTTCTTT. Amino acids: CASSETYTEAFF.

The chain links TRBV30 to TRBJ1-5, with D maybe TRBD1 (5 bases). CDR1 is GTSNPN and CDR2 is SVGIG in the germline V gene (reference sequence). The CDR3 is made up of 14 amino acids. Trimming shortened V by 0 bases and J by 3 bases, and 9 bases separated the two germline ends. CDR3 bases: TGTGCCTGGAGTGTTTCGGGGCTCAATCAGCCCCAGCATTTT. It yields the protein CAWSVSGLNQPQHF.

The chain joins TRBV7-9 to TRBJ2-7; D is unresolved. The CDR3 spans 13 residues. Trimming took off 7 bases at V and 1 base at J, with 11 bases between the two ends. Germline V CDR1 and CDR2: SEHNR, FQNEAQ (reference sequence). CDR3 region: CASTSGPSYEQYF. The CDR3, as DNA: TGTGCCAGCACCTCAGGACCATCCTACGAGCAGTACTTC. The variable domain in full, with the rest retrieved from reference TRBV7-9 and TRBJ2-7, is DTGVSQNPRHKITKRGQNVTFRCDPISEHNRLYWYRQTLGQGPEFLTYFQNEAQLEKSRLLSDRFSAERPKGSFSTLEIQRTEQGDSAMYLCASTSGPSYEQYFGPGTRLTVT.

The chain employs TRBV5-1 and TRBJ1-4, with D hard to call. CDR3 length: 14 residues. V was shortened by 2 bases and J by 4 bases, with 9 bases between the two germline ends. The germline CDR1 and CDR2 sequences are SGHRS and YFSETQ. CDR3: CASSLTTYNEKLFF. For the CDR3, the DNA is TGCGCCAGCAGCTTAACGACTTATAATGAAAAACTGTTTTTT.

This rearrangement joins TRBV19 to TRBJ1-1, with 7 bases identical to TRBD1. This CDR3 has 14 amino acids. The germline V gene has CDR1 LNHDA and CDR2 SQIVND (reference sequence). Unmatched junction bases numbered 4, after V lost 3 bases and J lost 3 bases. For the CDR3, the DNA is TGTGCCAGTAGTATGCAGGGGGGAGACACTGAAGCTTTCTTT. Amino acid sequence: CASSMQGGDTEAFF.

The J gene is TRBJ2-7, the V gene TRBV7-2; D remains ambiguous. Germline CDR1 reads SGHTA; CDR2 reads FQGNSA. The CDR3 loop spans 15 amino acids. The V and J ends lost 1 base and 3 bases respectively, with 13 bases between them. The CDR3: CASSLVVGIGYEQYF. The DNA for the CDR3 is TGTGCCAGCAGCTTAGTGGTGGGAATCGGCTACGAGCAGTACTTC. Complete variable domain (other parts from reference TRBV7-2 and TRBJ2-7): GAGVSQSPSNKVTEKGKDVELRCDPISGHTALYWYRQSLGQGLEFLIYFQGNSAPDKSGLPSDRFSAERTGGSVSTLTIQRTQQEDSAVYLCASSLVVGIGYEQYFGPGTRLTVT.

This clone was observed a few times. The chain links TRBV4-2 to TRBJ2-3, with no clear D. The germline V gene encodes CDR1 LGHNA and CDR2 YNFKEQ. V lost 0 bases and J 2 bases, leaving 9 bases between the germline ends. This CDR3 comprises 15 residues. The CDR3 nucleotides are TGTGCCAGCAGCCAAGATTATCGGATCACAGATACGCAGTATTTT. It encodes CASSQDYRITDTQYF.

The CDR3 coding sequence is TGTGCCAGCAGCCAAGATCCCGCGGGAGCGGGAGCATCAGATACGCAGTATTTT. As protein: CASSQDPAGAGASDTQYF. The chain joins TRBV3-1 (or the pseudogene TRBV3-2) to TRBJ2-3, with 8 bases fitting TRBD2. CDR3 length: 18 amino acids. The trim removed 0 bases at V and 4 bases at J, leaving 12 bases unmatched. Germline CDR1 and CDR2: LGHDT and YNNKEL (reference sequence).

The J gene is TRBJ2-1, the V gene TRBV19; the D gene could be TRBD1 or TRBD2 (6 bases each). CDR3 length: 16 residues. CDR1 is LNHDA, CDR2 SQIVND, per germline (reference sequence). The germline V and J ends were trimmed by 2 bases and 4 bases, with 15 bases remaining between them. The CDR3: CASSIIGGGAYNEQFF. CDR3 sequence (DNA): TGTGCCAGTAGTATAATAGGAGGGGGTGCGTACAATGAGCAGTTCTTC.

The chain employs TRBV7-9 and TRBJ2-2, with D possibly matching TRBD2 (5 bases). V dropped 0 bases and J dropped 4 bases, with 12 bases sitting between them. The germline CDR1 and CDR2 sequences are SEHNR and FQNEAQ (reference sequence). This CDR3 spans 16 amino acids. CDR3 loop: CASSLASGGSTGELFF. In DNA form, the CDR3 reads TGTGCCAGCAGCTTAGCGAGCGGTGGCAGCACCGGGGAGCTGTTTTTT.

This chain's CDR3 is CASSLAASSEVHEQYF. CDR3 nucleotide sequence: TGCGCCAGCAGCTTGGCCGCTAGCTCGGAGGTCCACGAGCAGTACTTC. The V gene is TRBV5-1, the J gene TRBJ2-7, with a possible D match to TRBD2 (5 bases). The ends were cut back, 0 bases at V and 5 bases at J, with 18 bases in the middle. The CDR3 contains 16 residues. Germline CDR1 and CDR2: SGHRS and YFSETQ.

V usage is TRBV11-2 and J usage is TRBJ1-2, with 7 nucleotides matching TRBD1. CDR1 SGHAT and CDR2 FQNNGV come from the germline V gene. This CDR3 is built from 14 residues. Unmatched junction bases numbered 6, after V lost 2 bases and J lost 6 bases. Written as DNA, the CDR3 is TGTGCCAGCAGCTTATGGCGACAGGGCGATGGCTACACCTTC. Its protein product is CASSLWRQGDGYTF.

This chain links TRBV4-1 with TRBJ2-3, with TRBD1 as a possible D gene (6 bases). Germline V gives CDR1 MGHRA, CDR2 YSYEKL. There are 14 residues in the CDR3. The ends were cut back, 4 bases at V and 2 bases at J, with 10 bases in the middle. The chain's CDR3 is CASSLTGNTDTQYF. DNA of the CDR3: TGCGCCAGCAGCCTTACAGGGAACACAGATACGCAGTATTTT.

Within the sample, this clone is medium-sized. The chain joins TRBV5-1 to TRBJ2-7, with TRBD1 identical over 11 bases. The germline V gene has CDR1 SGHRS and CDR2 YFSETQ. The trim removed 7 bases at V and 2 bases at J, leaving 8 bases unmatched. This CDR3 region has 15 residues. The CDR3 DNA reads as TGCGCCAGCTCATGGGGACAGGGGGTTACCTACGAGCAGTACTTC. Its protein product is CASSWGQGVTYEQYF.